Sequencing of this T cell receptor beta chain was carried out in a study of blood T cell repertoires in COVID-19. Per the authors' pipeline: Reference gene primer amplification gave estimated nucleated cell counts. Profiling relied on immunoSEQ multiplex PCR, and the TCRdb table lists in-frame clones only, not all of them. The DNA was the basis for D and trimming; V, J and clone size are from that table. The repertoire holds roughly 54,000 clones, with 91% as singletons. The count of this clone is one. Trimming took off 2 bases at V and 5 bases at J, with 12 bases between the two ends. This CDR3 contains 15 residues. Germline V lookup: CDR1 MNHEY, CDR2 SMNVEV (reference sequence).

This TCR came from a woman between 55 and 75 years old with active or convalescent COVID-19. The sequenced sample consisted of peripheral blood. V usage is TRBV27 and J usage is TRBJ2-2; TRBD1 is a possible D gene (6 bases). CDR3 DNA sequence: TGTGCCAGCAGTTTAAGAGGCAGGGGTACCGGGGAGCTGTTTTTT. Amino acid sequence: CASSLRGRGTGELFF.